The clone carrying this T cell receptor (beta chain) showed up many times. Its antigen remains unknown. This sample is part of a study of T cells in Graves' hyperthyroidism and ophthalmopathy. Orbital computed tomography, thyroid ultrasound, serum thyroxine and TRAb, and clinical symptoms together informed the diagnoses. This CDR3 contains 13 residues. V lost 6 bases to trimming and J lost 2 bases, with 9 bases between them. Broader study findings: The model foresaw ophthalmopathy a median around 6.8 months prior to onset.

RNA transcripts were the template for amplifying TCR beta CDR3 regions. The TCR CDR3 first-round RT-PCR relied on the HTBI primer set. TCRdb re-called the multiplex PCR reads through MiXCR, storing one row per CDR3 protein. The table has around 380,000 distinct CDR3 sequences, approximately 15% seen once. The sequencing sample was made of blood. The chain is built from TRBV12-3 or TRBV12-4 and TRBJ2-3; unclear D gene. The TCR originated in a man aged 30-40 years with Graves' hyperthyroidism that later progressed to Graves' ophthalmopathy. The CDR3 sequence is CASSQTYTDTQYF. CDR3 nucleotides: TGTGCCAGCAGCCAGACGTACACAGATACGCAGTATTTT.